This T cell receptor beta chain was sequenced during a study of relationships among human T cell subsets (dated by TCRdb to about 2010). Turning to the overall study: Sequencing was performed on eight distinct blood T cell populations: pan T, CD8 cytotoxic, regulatory, Th1, Th2, naive plus transitional, activated and memory cells.

The CDR3 holds 14 amino acids from the cysteine to the phenylalanine. Only the CDR3 DNA is retained, 42 bases long and in frame from the first base. Reading the germline V gene gives CDR1 MDHEN and CDR2 SYDVKM. The V and J ends are trimmed by 5 bases and 5 bases, leaving 16 bases between them. CD4+CD25+ regulatory T cells were selected from positively selected CD4+ cells using anti-CD25 beads. To isolate the T cell subsets, Miltenyi superparamagnetic beads coated with subset-specific monoclonal antibodies were used. Peripheral blood was used as the source from which all T cell populations were isolated. Ficoll separation was used to obtain mononuclear cells from whole blood, after which anti-CD14 microbeads were used to deplete monocytes. The isolated cell populations were resuspended in RNAprotect reagent immediately. What the authors observed across the whole study: The considerable overlap in CDR3s among Th1, Th2 and regulatory T cells was taken as suggesting that cell fate choices are stochastic. While more than 50% of CD8+ cytotoxic sequences came from clones with more than 100 reads, the regulatory and Th2 subsets had few clones of that kind. No statistically significant differences in V, D and J usage, CDR3 length or N-nucleotide additions were observed among the seven subsets. The bead-based sorting could not exclude a CD4+CD8+ double-positive population.

This clonotype has more than one count but fewer than ten. Its antigen has not been determined. Base qualities were left out, and no much larger clone turns up one base away. Library generation was performed with multiplex PCR. The listed sequencing device is 454 GS FLX. TCR alpha and beta CDR3 regions were amplified from mRNA by semiquantitative ARM-PCR. In ARM-PCR, tagged nested gene-specific primers were used first, and communal superprimers then performed exponential amplification. Nested primers were removed by exonuclease before the second amplification round on first-round PCR products. Amplicons were sequenced on the 454 platform, which allows rapid sequencing of millions of DNA fragments without cloning bias. A read was counted as effective if the read could be mapped to both V and J germline segments. The original pipeline was this. IRmap was used to assign reads to germline V, D and J segments, and IRmap relies on pyromap, a Smith-Waterman modification adapted to 454 sequencing errors. To filter D-beta assignments, cutoffs were set at the 99th percentile of the alignment scores obtained from simulated random sequences. CDR3 was defined as the amino acids lying between the conserved V-segment Y[YFLI]C motif and the J-segment [FW]GXGT motif. A compound Poisson process model, previously applied to large-scale EST data, was used to estimate repertoire diversity. A procedure for detecting cross-contamination was used to argue that sample contamination was not the source of the shared CDR3s. TCRdb's own reprocessing of the public reads used fastp at Q25 and MiXCR and kept productive beta chains. Every CDR3 protein is listed once, alongside the most common genes and DNA of its rows. The V and J calls follow TCRdb's processing rather than the paper's. For this sample the table gives about 14,000 distinct CDR3 sequences, of which about 60% were detected only once. Around 1.9% of the sample goes to the ten largest clones.

The chain is encoded by TRBV28 joined to TRBJ2-7; the D gene is possibly TRBD1, with 5 bases matching. Sequencing was done on a sample of Tregs sorted from blood. This TCR derives from a man aged 35 to 55 in good health. The CDR3 reads CASSALSRANEQYF. The DNA reads TGTGCCAGCAGTGCCCTTTCCAGGGCCAACGAGCAGTACTTC.